Shown below are 5 T cell receptor beta chains from a single sample sequenced in a study of T cell responses to AZD1222 COVID-19 vaccine. Measured with immunoSEQ multiplex PCR; TCRdb has only the in-frame clones, and not every one. Found here are 120,000 or so clones, approximately 88% of them singletons; the top ten hold 4.5% to 6%. The sample here was peripheral blood, taken on day 0 of AZD1222 vaccination. These receptors all come from an adult in good health.

This clone was counted a few times. The rearrangement links TRBV27 to TRBJ2-7; D may be TRBD1 (6 bases). V was cut by 8 bases and J by 5 bases, with 16 bases left in between. CDR1 and CDR2 (germline): MNHEY, SMNVEV (reference sequence). This CDR3 contains 13 residues. In DNA, the CDR3 is TGTGCCAGCGCTTCTCAGGGGTTGGACGAGCAGTACTTC. It encodes CASASQGLDEQYF.

The genes are TRBV7-9 and TRBJ1-1; possibly TRBD1 for D (5 bases). This CDR3 has 15 amino acids. Germline CDR1 SEHNR, CDR2 FQNEAQ (reference sequence). V dropped 8 bases and J dropped 0 bases, with 16 bases sitting between them. The CDR3 loop is CASYVLGAMNTEAFF. The CDR3 DNA is TGTGCCAGCTACGTCTTAGGGGCTATGAACACTGAAGCTTTCTTT. The full variable domain, completed using reference TRBV7-9 and TRBJ1-1, is DTGVSQNPRHKITKRGQNVTFRCDPISEHNRLYWYRQTLGQGPEFLTYFQNEAQLEKSRLLSDRFSAERPKGSFSTLEIQRTEQGDSAMYLCASYVLGAMNTEAFFGQGTRLTVV.

V is TRBV4-1 and J is TRBJ2-5; 11 positions match TRBD1. There are 15 residues in the CDR3. Germline loops: CDR1 MGHRA, CDR2 YSYEKL. J gave up 5 bases and V 4 bases, and 6 bases lay outside the gene matches. DNA for the CDR3: TGCGCCAGCAGCCTTGGGACAGGGGGAGTGGAGACCCAGTACTTC. Its translation: CASSLGTGGVETQYF.

The chain has TRBV19 and TRBJ2-7, with 8 bases matching TRBD1. CDR1 is LNHDA, CDR2 SQIVND, per germline (reference sequence). Trimming at V came to 3 bases and at J to 3 bases, leaving 4 bases not matched to a gene. The CDR3 length is 14 residues. The CDR3 here is CASSMGTGLYEQYF. CDR3 sequence (DNA): TGTGCCAGTAGTATGGGGACAGGCCTCTACGAGCAGTACTTC.

CDR3 sequence (DNA): TGTGCCAGCGTCCGGGGCCCTGAAGCTTTCTTT. It yields the protein CASVRGPEAFF. The J gene is TRBJ1-1, the V gene TRBV27; maybe TRBD1 (5 bases). V lost 8 bases, J lost 6 bases, and 10 bases lay in between. This CDR3 comprises 11 residues. Germline CDR1 and CDR2: MNHEY and SMNVEV (reference sequence).